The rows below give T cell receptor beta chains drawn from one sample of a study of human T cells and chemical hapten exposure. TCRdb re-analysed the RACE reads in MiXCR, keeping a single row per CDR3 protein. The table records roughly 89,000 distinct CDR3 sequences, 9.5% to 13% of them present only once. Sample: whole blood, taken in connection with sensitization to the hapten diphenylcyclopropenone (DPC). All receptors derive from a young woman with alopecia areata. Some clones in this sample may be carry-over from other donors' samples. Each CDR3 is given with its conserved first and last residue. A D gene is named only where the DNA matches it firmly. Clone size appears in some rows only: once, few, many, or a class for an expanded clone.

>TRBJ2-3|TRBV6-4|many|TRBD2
TGTGCCAGCAGTCTACTAGCGGGAAACACAGATACGCAGTATTTT
CASSLLAGNTDTQYF
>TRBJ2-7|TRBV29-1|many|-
TGCAGCGCCGGACAGTACTCCTACGAGCAGTACTTC
CSAGQYSYEQYF
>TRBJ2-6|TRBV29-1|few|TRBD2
TGCAGCGTTGAATTGGCGGGAGGTGGGGCCAACGTCCTGACTTTC
CSVELAGGGANVLTF
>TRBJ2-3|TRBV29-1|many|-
TGCAGCGTTGATGGGGCCGAGATAACAGATACGCAGTATTTT
CSVDGAEITDTQYF
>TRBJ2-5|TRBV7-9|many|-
TGTGCCAGCAGCTTAGTCTTTGAGAGACAAGAGACCCAGTACTTC
CASSLVFERQETQYF
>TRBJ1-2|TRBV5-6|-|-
TGTGCCAGCAGCTTGGGAACTTCAGGGCATGGCTACACCTTC
CASSLGTSGHGYTF
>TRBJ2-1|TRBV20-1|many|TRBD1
TGCAGTGCTTTAACCGGGACAGGGGTTTACAATGAGCAGTTCTTC
CSALTGTGVYNEQFF
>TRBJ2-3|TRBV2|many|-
TGTGCCAGCAGTGATGGGGCAGGAGGCGCAGATACGCAGTATTTT
CASSDGAGGADTQYF
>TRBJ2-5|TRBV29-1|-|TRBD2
TGCAGCATCCGGGACTACTCTGGGACCCAGTACTTC
CSIRDYSGTQYF
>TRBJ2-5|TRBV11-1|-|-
TGTGCCAGCAGCTCCGAGAGGGGAGGAGAGACCCAGTACTTC
CASSSERGGETQYF
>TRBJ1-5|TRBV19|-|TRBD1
TGTGCCAGTAGTGCCCGGACAGGGTTAACTCAGCCCCAGCATTTT
CASSARTGLTQPQHF
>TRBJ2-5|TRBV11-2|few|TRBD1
TGTGCCAGCAGCTTAGAAATCACGGACAGGGGGCTGGAGACCCAGTACTTC
CASSLEITDRGLETQYF
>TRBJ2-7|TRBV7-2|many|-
TGTGCCAGCAGCTTAGGCGTATCTGGGTTTGGCGAGCAGTACTTC
CASSLGVSGFGEQYF
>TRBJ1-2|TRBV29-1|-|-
TGCAGCGTTGACAGGGGACGATATGGCTACACCTTC
CSVDRGRYGYTF